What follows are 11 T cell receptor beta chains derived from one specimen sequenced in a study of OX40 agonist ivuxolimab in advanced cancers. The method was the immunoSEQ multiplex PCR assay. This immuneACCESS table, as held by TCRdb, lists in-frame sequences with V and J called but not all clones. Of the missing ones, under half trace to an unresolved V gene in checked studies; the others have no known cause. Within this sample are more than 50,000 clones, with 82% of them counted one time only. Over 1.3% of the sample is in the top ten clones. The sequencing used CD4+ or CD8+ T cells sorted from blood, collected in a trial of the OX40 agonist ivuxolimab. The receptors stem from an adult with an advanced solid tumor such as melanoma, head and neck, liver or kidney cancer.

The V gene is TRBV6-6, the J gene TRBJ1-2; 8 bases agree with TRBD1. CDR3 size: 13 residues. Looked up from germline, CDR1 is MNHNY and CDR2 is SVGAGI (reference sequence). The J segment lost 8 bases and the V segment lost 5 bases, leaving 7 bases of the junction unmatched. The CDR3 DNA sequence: TGTGCCAGCAGTACTGGGACAGGAGGAGGCTACACCTTC. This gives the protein CASSTGTGGGYTF.

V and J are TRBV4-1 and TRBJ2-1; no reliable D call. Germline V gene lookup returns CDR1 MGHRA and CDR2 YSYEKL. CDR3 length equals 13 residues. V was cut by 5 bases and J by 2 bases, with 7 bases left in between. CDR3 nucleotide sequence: TGCGCCAGCAGCGGATCGACCTACAATGAGCAGTTCTTC. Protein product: CASSGSTYNEQFF.

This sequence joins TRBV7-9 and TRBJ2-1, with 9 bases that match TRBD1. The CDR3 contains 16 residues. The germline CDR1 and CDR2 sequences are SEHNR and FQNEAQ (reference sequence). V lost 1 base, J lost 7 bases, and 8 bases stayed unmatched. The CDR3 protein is CASSLVRDREKNEQFF. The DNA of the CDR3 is TGTGCCAGCAGCTTAGTCCGGGACAGGGAAAAGAATGAGCAGTTCTTC.

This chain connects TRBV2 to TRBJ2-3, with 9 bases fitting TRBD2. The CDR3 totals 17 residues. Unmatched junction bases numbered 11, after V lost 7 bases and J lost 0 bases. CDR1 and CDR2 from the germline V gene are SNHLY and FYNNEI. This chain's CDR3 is CASNGLAGIPSTDTQYF. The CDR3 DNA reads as TGTGCCAGCAACGGGCTAGCGGGAATACCTAGCACAGATACGCAGTATTTT.

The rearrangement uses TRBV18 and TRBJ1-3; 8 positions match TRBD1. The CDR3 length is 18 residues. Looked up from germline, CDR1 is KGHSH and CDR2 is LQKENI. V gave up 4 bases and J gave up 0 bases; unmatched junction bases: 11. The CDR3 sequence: CASSQSPGTGRSGNTIYF. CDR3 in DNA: TGTGCCAGCTCACAGTCGCCCGGGACAGGACGCTCTGGAAACACCATATATTTT.

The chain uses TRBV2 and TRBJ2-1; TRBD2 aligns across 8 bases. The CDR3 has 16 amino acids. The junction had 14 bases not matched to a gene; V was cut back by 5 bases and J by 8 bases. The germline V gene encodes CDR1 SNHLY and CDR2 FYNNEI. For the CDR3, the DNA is TGTGCCAGCAGTCAGCGCGGGGGGACCGGTGGCGATGAGCAGTTCTTC. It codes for CASSQRGGTGGDEQFF.

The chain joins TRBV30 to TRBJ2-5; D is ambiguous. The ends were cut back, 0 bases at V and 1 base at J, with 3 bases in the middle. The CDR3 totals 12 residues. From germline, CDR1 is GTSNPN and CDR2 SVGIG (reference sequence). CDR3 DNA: TGTGCCTGGAGTGTTATCCAAGAGACCCAGTACTTC. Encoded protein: CAWSVIQETQYF. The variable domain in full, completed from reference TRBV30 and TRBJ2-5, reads SQTIHQWPATLVQPVGSPLSLECTVEGTSNPNLYWYRQAAGRGLQLLFYSVGIGQISSEVPQNLSASRPQDRQFILSSKKLLLSDSGFYLCAWSVIQETQYFGPGTRLLVL.

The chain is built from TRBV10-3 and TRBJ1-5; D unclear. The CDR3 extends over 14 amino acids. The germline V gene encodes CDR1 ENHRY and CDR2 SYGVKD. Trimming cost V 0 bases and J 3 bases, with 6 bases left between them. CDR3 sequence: CAISESSFNQPQHF. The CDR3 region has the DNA TGTGCCATCAGTGAGTCTTCTTTCAATCAGCCCCAGCATTTT.

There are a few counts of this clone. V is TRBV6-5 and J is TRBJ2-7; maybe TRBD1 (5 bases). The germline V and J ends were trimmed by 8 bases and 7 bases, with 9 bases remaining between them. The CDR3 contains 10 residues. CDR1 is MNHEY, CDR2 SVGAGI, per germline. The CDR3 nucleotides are TGTGCCAGCGGAAGGACAGAGCAGTACTTC. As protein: CASGRTEQYF.

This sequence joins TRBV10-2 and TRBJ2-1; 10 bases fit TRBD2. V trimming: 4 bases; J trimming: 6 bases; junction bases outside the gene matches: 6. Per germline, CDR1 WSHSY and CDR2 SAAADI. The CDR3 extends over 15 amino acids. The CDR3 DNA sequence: TGCGCCAGCAGTGTCCTCACTAGCGGGATCAATGAGCAGTTCTTC. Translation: CASSVLTSGINEQFF.

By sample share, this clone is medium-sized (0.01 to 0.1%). The CDR3, as DNA: TGCGCCAGCAGCTTGAGGGACTCCAGCTCCTACGAGCAGTACTTC. It yields the protein CASSLRDSSSYEQYF. The rearrangement uses TRBV5-1 and TRBJ2-7, with a weak D call TRBD2 (6 bases). Trimming left V 1 base short and J 0 bases short, with 11 bases between. CDR3 length: 15 residues. The germline CDR1 and CDR2 sequences are SGHRS and YFSETQ. The full variable domain, with the rest looked up from reference TRBV5-1 and TRBJ2-7, is KAGVTQTPRYLIKTRGQQVTLSCSPISGHRSVSWYQQTPGQGLQFLFEYFSETQRNKGNFPGRFSGRQFSNSRSEMNVSTLELGDSALYLCASSLRDSSSYEQYFGPGTRLTVT.